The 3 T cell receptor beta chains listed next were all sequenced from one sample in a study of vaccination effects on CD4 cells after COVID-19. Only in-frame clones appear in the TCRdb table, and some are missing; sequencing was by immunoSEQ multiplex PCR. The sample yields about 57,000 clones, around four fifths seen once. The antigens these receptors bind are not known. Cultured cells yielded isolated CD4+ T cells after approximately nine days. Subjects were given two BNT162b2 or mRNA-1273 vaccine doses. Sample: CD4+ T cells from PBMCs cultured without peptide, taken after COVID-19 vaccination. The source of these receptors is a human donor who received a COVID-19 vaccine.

The CDR3 loop reads CASRRDRGQAYEQYF. The CDR3 DNA is TGTGCCAGCCGACGGGACAGGGGGCAAGCTTACGAGCAGTACTTC. V and J are TRBV2 and TRBJ2-7, with 12 bases identical to TRBD1. V shed 8 bases, J shed 4 bases, and the junction held 9 bases outside the gene matches. The CDR3 extends over 15 amino acids. Germline CDR1 SNHLY, CDR2 FYNNEI.

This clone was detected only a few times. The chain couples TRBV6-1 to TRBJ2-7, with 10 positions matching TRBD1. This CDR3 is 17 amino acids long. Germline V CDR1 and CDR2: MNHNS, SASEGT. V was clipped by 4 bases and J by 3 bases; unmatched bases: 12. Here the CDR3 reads CASSAYPPRTGGYEQYF. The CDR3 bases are TGTGCCAGCAGTGCATATCCTCCCCGGACAGGGGGCTACGAGCAGTACTTC.

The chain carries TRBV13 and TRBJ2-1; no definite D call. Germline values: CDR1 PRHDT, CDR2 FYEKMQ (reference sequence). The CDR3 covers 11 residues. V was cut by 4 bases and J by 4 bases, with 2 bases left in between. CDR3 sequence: CASSYYNEQFF. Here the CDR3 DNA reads TGTGCCAGCAGCTATTACAATGAGCAGTTCTTC.